This T cell receptor (beta chain) originates from a study of cytotoxic CD8 clonotypes in ibrutinib-treated CLL (dated by TCRdb to the early 2020s). For the study in its entirety: The cohort included roughly 15 treatment-naive and about a dozen relapsed/refractory patients; roughly 17 were IGHV unmutated. Partial responses were observed in some 24 patients and complete responses in 2; after a median follow-up of roughly 62 months, remission was maintained in approximately 14 patients and progression was observed in approximately twelve. The response samples were drawn at a median of approximately twelve months into treatment, with a range of roughly 6 to 40 months. Samples averaged 255,043 productive templates and 94,082 productive rearrangements. Longitudinal samples were available for about 30% of the roughly 86 trial participants. Cryopreserved peripheral blood mononuclear cells were obtained before treatment, at response, and at either sustained remission or disease progression. Overall results and qualifications from the work: Public clonotypes were rare and either contracted or stayed stable during treatment, and the rise in clonality at ibrutinib response reflected the expansion of private clonotypes. At ibrutinib response clonality went up, during sustained remission it held steady, and at progression it dropped back toward baseline. Sustained-remission and progressing patients did not have matched sampling times, and lymph node repertoires were not examined. Baseline clonality exceeded that of age-matched healthy donors and correlated strongly with circulating CD8+ T-cell counts.

For TCR beta library preparation, approximately 2 micrograms of genomic DNA were isolated from cryopreserved PBMCs. High-throughput TCR beta sequencing was performed on longitudinal blood samples from CLL patients receiving ibrutinib monotherapy. The patients took part in an open-label, single-center phase 2 trial of ibrutinib monotherapy. A MiSeq instrument was used for deep resolution sequencing, which targeted depths ranging from 1 in 1 million up to 1 in 200,000 T cells, with coverage averaging 10x for each clonotype. The immunoSEQ hsTCRB Kit was used to generate the TCR beta libraries. Turning to the authors' computational methods: Data were analyzed with ImmunoSEQ Data Assistant and ImmunoSEQ Analyzer, with V, D and J genes assigned per IMGT definitions. Clonality, which ranges from 0 to 1, was calculated as one minus the normalized Shannon entropy of productive rearrangement frequencies. Public clonotype analysis was restricted to overrepresented clonotypes comprising at least 0.05% of each patient's repertoire. Approximately 12 repertoires from age-matched healthy donors, obtained from immuneACCESS, served as clonality controls. Not all clones reach the TCRdb copy of this immuneACCESS table, which keeps in-frame sequences only. Checked studies attribute under half of the gap to unresolved V genes and leave the rest unexplained. The DNA gave D and trimming, while V, J and clone size come from that table. The sample table records some 3,000 clones; around four fifths of these occur just once. The ten largest clones represent approximately 24% of the sample.

As regards this clone: This clone's antigen is unknown. It has no much larger one-base neighbor in the sample; base qualities were not kept.

Spanning cysteine to phenylalanine, the CDR3 consists of 16 amino acids. The sequence is cut down to CDR3 DNA, 48 bases in frame from base 1. From V the trimming removes 5 bases and from J it removes 0 bases, while the gene matches leave 8 bases of the junction unaccounted for. Per the germline V gene, WSHSY is the CDR1 and SAAADI is the CDR2. Here the chain combines TRBV10-2 and TRBJ2-7; 9 bases in the middle match TRBD1. Sequences were derived from PBMCs, sampled before ibrutinib treatment. The sequence was collected from a human donor with chronic lymphocytic leukemia. The DNA sequence is TGCGCCAGCAGTCCCGGGACAGGGTTCTCCTCCTACGAGCAGTACTTC. This gives the protein CASSPGTGFSSYEQYF.